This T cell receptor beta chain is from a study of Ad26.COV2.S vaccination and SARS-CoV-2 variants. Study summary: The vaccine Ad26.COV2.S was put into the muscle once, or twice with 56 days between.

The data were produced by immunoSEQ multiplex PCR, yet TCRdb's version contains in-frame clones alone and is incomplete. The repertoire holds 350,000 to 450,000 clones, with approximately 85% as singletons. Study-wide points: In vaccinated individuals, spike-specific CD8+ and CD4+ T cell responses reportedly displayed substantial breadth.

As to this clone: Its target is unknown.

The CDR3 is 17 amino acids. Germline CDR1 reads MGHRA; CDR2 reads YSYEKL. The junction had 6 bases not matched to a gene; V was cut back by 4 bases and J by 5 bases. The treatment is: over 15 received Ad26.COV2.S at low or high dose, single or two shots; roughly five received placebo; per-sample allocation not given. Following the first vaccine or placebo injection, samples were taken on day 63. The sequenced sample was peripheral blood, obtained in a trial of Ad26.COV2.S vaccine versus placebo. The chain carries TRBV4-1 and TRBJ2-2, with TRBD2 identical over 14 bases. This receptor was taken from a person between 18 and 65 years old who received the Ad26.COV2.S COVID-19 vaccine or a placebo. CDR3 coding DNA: TGCGCCAGCAGCCCGGGACTAGCGGGAGTGCGGACCGGGGAGCTGTTTTTT. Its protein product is CASSPGLAGVRTGELFF.